This TCR beta chain stems from a study of metastatic and nonmetastatic thyroid tumors. None of the patients had undergone any treatment ahead of thyroid surgery. In this sample, this clone turned up a few times. TCRdb reanalyzed the PCR reads via MiXCR. This sample has under 95,000 clones, with about 9.1% found just once. Germline assignment: CDR1 MGHRA and CDR2 YSYEKL. CDR3 length equals 15 residues. Trimming left V 0 bases short and J 4 bases short, with 13 bases between. The chain couples TRBV4-1 to TRBJ2-7; D is unclear. The receptor was derived from a female donor with papillary thyroid cancer or a benign thyroid nodule (not recorded which). Some clones in this sample may be carry-over from other donors' samples. The source material was blood. This CDR3 is CASSQDILGSYEQYF. DNA for the CDR3: TGCGCCAGCAGCCAAGATATTCTGGGCAGTTACGAGCAGTACTTC.